The clone carrying this TCR beta chain showed up just a few times. The antigen is not known. The V and J ends lost 3 bases and 2 bases respectively, with 11 bases between them. The CDR3 spans 14 residues. CDR1 and CDR2 from the germline V gene are MDHEN and SYDVKM. A modified ARM-PCR protocol with three rounds of nested PCR amplified TCRbeta. TCRdb reprocessed the multiplex PCR reads with MiXCR, giving one entry per CDR3 protein. Found here are approximately 120,000 distinct CDR3 sequences, 75% of them singletons; the top ten hold 37%. This record belongs to a study of tumor and adjacent non-tumor tissue in lung cancer. Looking at the study overall: Stage I to III disease affected 9 to 10 men and roughly 5 women aged about 31 to 85. Samples averaged roughly 4 million productive TCRbeta reads each. Whole-study results and caveats: Tumor tissue had significantly higher TCR diversity than normal lung. Top 100 clones took a larger repertoire share in normal lung.

RNA was extracted from bulk tissue without any cell sorting. The sample taken for sequencing was lung tumor tissue. This TCR was sampled from a woman aged 60-75 years with non-small cell lung cancer. The V call is TRBV28, the J call TRBJ2-7, with D possibly matching TRBD1 (6 bases). CDR3 sequence reads: CASSFDRSPYEQYF. As DNA, the CDR3 is TGTGCCAGCAGTTTTGACAGGAGTCCCTACGAGCAGTACTTC.